The entry below describes one T cell receptor beta chain. What it recognizes is unknown. Germline assignment: CDR1 LNHNV and CDR2 YYDKDF (reference sequence). The CDR3 totals 13 residues. The J segment lost 6 bases and the V segment lost 2 bases, leaving 3 bases of the junction unmatched. This specimen belongs to a study of cytomegalovirus exposure and HLA in healthy donors. Study-level results: TCR beta sequences numbering fewer than 20,000 were associated with HLA alleles at 0.05 false discovery rate in a later analysis. CMV serostatus was the sole immune exposure information available.

With 60 Vbeta and 13 Jbeta primers, the PCR was carried out. Sequencing used immunoSEQ multiplex PCR; TCRdb keeps in-frame clones, though not all of them. The table has around 150,000 clones, around 78% seen once. This chain connects TRBV15 to TRBJ2-7, with 8 bases matching TRBD1. Sequencing was done on a sample of PBMCs. The receptor was derived from a woman aged 40 to 55 in good health and CMV-seronegative. The CDR3 protein is CATSRQGASEQYF. In nucleotides, the CDR3 is TGTGCCACCAGCAGACAGGGGGCATCCGAGCAGTACTTC.